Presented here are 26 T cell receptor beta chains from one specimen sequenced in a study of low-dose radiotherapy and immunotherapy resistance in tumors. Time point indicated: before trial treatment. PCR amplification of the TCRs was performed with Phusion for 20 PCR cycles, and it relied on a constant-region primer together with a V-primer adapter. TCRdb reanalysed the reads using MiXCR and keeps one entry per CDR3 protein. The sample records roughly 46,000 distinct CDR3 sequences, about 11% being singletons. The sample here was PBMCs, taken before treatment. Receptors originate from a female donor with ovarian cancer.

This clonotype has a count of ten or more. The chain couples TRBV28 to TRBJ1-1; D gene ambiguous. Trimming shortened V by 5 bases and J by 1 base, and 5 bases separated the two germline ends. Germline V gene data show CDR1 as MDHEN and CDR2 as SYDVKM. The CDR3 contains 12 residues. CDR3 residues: CASSVRNTEAFF. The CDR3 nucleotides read TGTGCCAGCAGTGTGAGGAACACTGAAGCTTTCTTT.

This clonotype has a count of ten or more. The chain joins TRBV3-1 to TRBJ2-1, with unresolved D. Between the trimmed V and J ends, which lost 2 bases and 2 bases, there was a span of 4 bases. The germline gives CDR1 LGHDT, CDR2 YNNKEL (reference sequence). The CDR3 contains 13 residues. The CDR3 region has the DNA TGTGCCAGCAGCCAATTGACCTACAATGAGCAGTTCTTC. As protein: CASSQLTYNEQFF.

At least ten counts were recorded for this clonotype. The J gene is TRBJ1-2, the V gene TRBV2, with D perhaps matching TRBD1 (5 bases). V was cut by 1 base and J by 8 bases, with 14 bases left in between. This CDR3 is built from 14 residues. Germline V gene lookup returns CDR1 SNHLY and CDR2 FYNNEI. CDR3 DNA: TGTGCCAGCAGTGAAGGGCCAACCTGGGGGGGCTACACCTTC. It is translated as CASSEGPTWGGYTF.

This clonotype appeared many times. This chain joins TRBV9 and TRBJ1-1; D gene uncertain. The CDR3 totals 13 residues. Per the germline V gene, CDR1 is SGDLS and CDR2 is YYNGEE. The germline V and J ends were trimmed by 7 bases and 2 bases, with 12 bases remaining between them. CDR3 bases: TGTGCCAGCCAGCGAGAGATTAACACTGAAGCTTTCTTT. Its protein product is CASQREINTEAFF. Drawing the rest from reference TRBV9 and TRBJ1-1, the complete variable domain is DSGVTQTPKHLITATGQRVTLRCSPRSGDLSVYWYQQSLDQGLQFLIQYYNGEERAKGNILERFSAQQFPDLHSELNLSSLELGDSALYFCASQREINTEAFFGQGTRLTVV.

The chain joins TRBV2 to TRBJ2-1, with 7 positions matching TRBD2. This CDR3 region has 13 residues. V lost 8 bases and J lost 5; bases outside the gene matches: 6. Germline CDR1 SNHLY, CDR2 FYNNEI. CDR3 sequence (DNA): TGTGCCAGCGGCGGGACTAACGACAATGAGCAGTTCTTC. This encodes CASGGTNDNEQFF.

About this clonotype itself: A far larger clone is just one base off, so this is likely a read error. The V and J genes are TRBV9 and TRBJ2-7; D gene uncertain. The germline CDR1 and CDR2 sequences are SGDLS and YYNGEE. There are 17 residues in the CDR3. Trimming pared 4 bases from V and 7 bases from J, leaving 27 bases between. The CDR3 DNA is TGTGCCAGCAGCCCCGGTAGTACGATCTTTTCCTACAATGAGCAGTACTTC. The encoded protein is CASSPGSTIFSYNEQYF.

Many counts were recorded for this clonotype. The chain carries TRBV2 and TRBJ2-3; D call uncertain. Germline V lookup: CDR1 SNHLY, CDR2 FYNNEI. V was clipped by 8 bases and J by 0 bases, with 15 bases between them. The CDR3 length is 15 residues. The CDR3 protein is CASVDPASSTDTQYF. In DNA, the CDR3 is TGTGCCAGCGTTGATCCCGCATCTAGCACAGATACGCAGTATTTT.

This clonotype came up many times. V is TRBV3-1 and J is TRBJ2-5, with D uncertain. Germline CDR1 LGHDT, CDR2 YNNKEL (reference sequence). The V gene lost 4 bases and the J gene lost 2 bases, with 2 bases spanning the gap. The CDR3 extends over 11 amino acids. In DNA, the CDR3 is TGTGCCAGCAGCCTACAAGAGACCCAGTACTTC. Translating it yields CASSLQETQYF.

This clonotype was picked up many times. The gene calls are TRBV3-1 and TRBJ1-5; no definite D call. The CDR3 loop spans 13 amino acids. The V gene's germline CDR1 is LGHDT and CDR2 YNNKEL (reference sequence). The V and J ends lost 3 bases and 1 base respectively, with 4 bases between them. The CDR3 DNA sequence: TGTGCCAGCAGCCATGGGAGCAATCAGCCCCAGCATTTT. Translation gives CASSHGSNQPQHF.

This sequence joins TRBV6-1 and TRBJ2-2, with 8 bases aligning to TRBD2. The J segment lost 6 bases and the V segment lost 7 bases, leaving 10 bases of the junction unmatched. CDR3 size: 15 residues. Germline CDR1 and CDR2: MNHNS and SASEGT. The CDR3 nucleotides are TGTGCCAGCAATTGGGGACTAGATTTGTCCGGGGAGCTGTTTTTT. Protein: CASNWGLDLSGELFF.

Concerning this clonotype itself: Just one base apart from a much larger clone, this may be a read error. CDR3 in amino acids: CASSPFSPDTTFF. The CDR3 coding sequence is TGTGCCAGCAGTCCCTTCTCACCCGATACAACTTTCTTT. The chain couples TRBV25-1 to TRBJ1-1; D ambiguous. Germline lookup yields CDR1 MGHDK and CDR2 SYGVNS. The CDR3 length is 13 residues. The V end was cut by 5 bases, the J end by 12 bases, with 19 bases between.

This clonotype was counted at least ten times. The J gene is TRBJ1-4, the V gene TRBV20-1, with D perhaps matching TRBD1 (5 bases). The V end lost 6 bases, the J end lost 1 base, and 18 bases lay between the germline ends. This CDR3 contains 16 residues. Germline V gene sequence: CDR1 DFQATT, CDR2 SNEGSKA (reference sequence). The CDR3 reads CSASNPGPLTNEKLFF. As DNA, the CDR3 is TGCAGTGCCAGTAACCCGGGACCGCTAACTAATGAAAAACTGTTTTTT.

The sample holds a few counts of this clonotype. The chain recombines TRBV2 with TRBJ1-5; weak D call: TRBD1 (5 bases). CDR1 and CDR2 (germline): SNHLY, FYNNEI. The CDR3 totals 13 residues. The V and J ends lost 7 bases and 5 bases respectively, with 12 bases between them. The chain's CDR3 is CASNPTDDQPQHF. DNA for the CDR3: TGTGCCAGCAACCCGACAGATGATCAGCCCCAGCATTTT.

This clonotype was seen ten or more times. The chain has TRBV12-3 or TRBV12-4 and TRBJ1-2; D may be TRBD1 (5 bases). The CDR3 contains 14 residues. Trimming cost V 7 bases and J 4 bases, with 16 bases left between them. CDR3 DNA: TGTGCCAGCACCCCGGCGGGGACGAGCTATGGCTACACCTTC. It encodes CASTPAGTSYGYTF.

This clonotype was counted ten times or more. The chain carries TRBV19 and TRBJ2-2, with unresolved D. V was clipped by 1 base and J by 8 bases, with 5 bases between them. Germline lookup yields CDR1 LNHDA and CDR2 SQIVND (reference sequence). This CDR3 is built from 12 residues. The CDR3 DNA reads TGTGCCAGTAGTATAGGTTCGGGGGAGCTGTTTTTT. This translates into CASSIGSGELFF. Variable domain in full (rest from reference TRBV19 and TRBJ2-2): DGGITQSPKYLFRKEGQNVTLSCEQNLNHDAMYWYRQDPGQGLRLIYYSQIVNDFQKGDIAEGYSVSREKKESFPLTVTSAQKNPTAFYLCASSIGSGELFFGEGSRLTVL.

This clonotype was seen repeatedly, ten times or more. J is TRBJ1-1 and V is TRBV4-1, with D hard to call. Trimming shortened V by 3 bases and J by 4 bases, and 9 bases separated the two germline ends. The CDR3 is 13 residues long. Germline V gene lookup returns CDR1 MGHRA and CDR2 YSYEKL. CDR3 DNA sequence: TGCGCCAGCAGCCACTATCGGGGCACTGAAGCTTTCTTT. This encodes CASSHYRGTEAFF.

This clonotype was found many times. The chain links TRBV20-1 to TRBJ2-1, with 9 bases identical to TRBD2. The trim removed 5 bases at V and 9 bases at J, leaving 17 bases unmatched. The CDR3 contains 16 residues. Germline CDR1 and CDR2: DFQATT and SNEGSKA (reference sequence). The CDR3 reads CSAVPNGAGGRGEQFF. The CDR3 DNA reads TGCAGTGCTGTCCCCAACGGGGCGGGAGGGAGAGGTGAGCAGTTCTTC.

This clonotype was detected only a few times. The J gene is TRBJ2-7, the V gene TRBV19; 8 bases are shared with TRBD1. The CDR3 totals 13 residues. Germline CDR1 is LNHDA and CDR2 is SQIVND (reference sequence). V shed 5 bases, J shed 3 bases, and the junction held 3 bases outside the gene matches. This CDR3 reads CASSATGVYEQYF. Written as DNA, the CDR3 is TGTGCCAGTAGTGCGACAGGGGTCTACGAGCAGTACTTC.

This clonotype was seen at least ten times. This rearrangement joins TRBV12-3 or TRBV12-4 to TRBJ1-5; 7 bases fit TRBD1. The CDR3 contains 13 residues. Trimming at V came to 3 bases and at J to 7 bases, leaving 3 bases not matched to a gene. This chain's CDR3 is CASSFAGGQPQHF. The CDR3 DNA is TGTGCCAGCAGTTTTGCAGGGGGGCAGCCCCAGCATTTT.

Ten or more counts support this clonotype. The CDR3 bases are TGTGCCAGTAGAGAAAGCGGGGGGACAGGGCTCACCGGGGAGCTGTTTTTT. Amino acid sequence: CASRESGGTGLTGELFF. The chain has TRBV19 and TRBJ2-2; D assignment may be TRBD1 or TRBD2 (9 bases each). The CDR3 sequence is 17 residues long. Trimming removed 6 bases from V and 4 bases from J, with 21 bases in between. Germline V gene sequence: CDR1 LNHDA, CDR2 SQIVND (reference sequence).

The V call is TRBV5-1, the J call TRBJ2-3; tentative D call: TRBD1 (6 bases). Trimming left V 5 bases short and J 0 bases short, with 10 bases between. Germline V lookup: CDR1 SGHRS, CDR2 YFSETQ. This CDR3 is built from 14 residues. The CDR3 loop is CASRRTGSTDTQYF. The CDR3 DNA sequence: TGCGCCAGCAGGCGTACAGGGAGCACAGATACGCAGTATTTT.

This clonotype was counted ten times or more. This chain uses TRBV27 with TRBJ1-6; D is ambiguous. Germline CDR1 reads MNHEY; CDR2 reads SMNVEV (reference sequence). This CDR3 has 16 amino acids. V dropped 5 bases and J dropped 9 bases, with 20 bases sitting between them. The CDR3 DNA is TGTGCCAGCAGTCCGATGACGGGTGCTCGAGGTTCACCCCTCCACTTT. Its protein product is CASSPMTGARGSPLHF.

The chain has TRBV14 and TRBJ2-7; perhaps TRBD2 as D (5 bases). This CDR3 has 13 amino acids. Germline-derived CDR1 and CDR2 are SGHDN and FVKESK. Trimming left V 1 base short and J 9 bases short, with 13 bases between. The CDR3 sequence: CASSQVPLAGQYF. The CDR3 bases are TGTGCCAGCAGCCAAGTCCCCCTAGCCGGGCAGTACTTC. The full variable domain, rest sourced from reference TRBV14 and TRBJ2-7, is EAGVTQFPSHSVIEKGQTVTLRCDPISGHDNLYWYRRVMGKEIKFLLHFVKESKQDESGMPNNRFLAERTGGTYSTLKVQPAELEDSGVYFCASSQVPLAGQYFGPGTRLTVT.

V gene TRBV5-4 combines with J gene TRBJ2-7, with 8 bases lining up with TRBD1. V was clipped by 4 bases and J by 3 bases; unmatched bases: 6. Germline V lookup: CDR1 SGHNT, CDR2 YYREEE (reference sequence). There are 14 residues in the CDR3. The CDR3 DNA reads TGTGCCAGCAGCCTTAGGACAGGGAACTACGAGCAGTACTTC. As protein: CASSLRTGNYEQYF.

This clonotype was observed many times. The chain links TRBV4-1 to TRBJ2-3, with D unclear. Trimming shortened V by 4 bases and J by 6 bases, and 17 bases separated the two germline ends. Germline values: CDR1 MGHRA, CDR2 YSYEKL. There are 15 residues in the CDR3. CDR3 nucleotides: TGCGCCAGCAGCCCTCACGGCCAGGTTGGGGATACGCAGTATTTT. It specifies CASSPHGQVGDTQYF.

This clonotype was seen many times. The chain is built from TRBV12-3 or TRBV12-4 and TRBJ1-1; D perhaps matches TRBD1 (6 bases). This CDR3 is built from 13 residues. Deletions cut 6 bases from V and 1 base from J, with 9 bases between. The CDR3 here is CASRPTGNTEAFF. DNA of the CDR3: TGTGCCAGCAGACCGACAGGGAACACTGAAGCTTTCTTT.